This passage covers 21 T cell receptor beta chains from one sample sequenced in a study of blood T cell repertoires in COVID-19. Profiling relied on immunoSEQ multiplex PCR, and the TCRdb table lists in-frame clones only, not all of them. The sample includes about 120,000 clones, approximately 80% of them seen just once. Source material: peripheral blood. These receptors originate from a woman aged 65 to 85 with acute or convalescent COVID-19.

The chain links TRBV30 to TRBJ1-3; D remains ambiguous. The germline V gene has CDR1 GTSNPN and CDR2 SVGIG (reference sequence). Trimming left V 3 bases short and J 2 bases short, with 8 bases between. This CDR3 comprises 13 residues. The CDR3, as DNA: TGTGCCTGGAGCCGGGAACCTGGAAACACCATATATTTT. It translates to CAWSREPGNTIYF.

The gene calls are TRBV7-2 and TRBJ1-2; D gene ambiguous. CDR1 and CDR2 (germline): SGHTA, FQGNSA. The CDR3 has 16 residues. V lost 1 base, J lost 0 bases, and 12 bases lay in between. CDR3 nucleotide sequence: TGTGCCAGCAGCTTAGGATCTCAGGTCCCTAACTATGGCTACACCTTC. Protein product: CASSLGSQVPNYGYTF.

This clone was counted only a few times. This chain links TRBV14 with TRBJ2-5; tentative D call: TRBD2 (5 bases). Germline V gene lookup returns CDR1 SGHDN and CDR2 FVKESK. The CDR3 runs to 16 residues. Deletions cut 4 bases from V and 5 bases from J, with 20 bases between. The CDR3 nucleotides are TGTGCCAGCAGCCGCCTAACTGGTGGGAGAGACGAGACCCAGTACTTC. It is translated as CASSRLTGGRDETQYF.

This chain links TRBV10-1 with TRBJ2-2, with no clear D. The germline V and J ends were trimmed by 10 bases and 0 bases, with 15 bases remaining between them. Germline V gene data show CDR1 as WNHNN and CDR2 as SYGVQD (reference sequence). The CDR3 sequence is 15 residues long. The CDR3 region is CAKLTNTSNTGELFF. The CDR3 nucleotides read TGCGCCAAATTGACAAACACTTCGAACACCGGGGAGCTGTTTTTT.

The chain couples TRBV18 to TRBJ2-7; D perhaps matches TRBD1 (5 bases). Trimming took 0 bases from V and 3 from J, leaving 9 bases between them. The CDR3 length is 14 residues. The germline gives CDR1 KGHSH, CDR2 LQKENI. This CDR3 is CASSPPDTNYEQYF. The CDR3 bases are TGTGCCAGCTCACCACCGGACACCAACTACGAGCAGTACTTC. Full variable domain (remainder filled in from reference TRBV18 and TRBJ2-7): NAGVMQNPRHLVRRRGQEARLRCSPMKGHSHVYWYRQLPEEGLKFMVYLQKENIIDESGMPKERFSAEFPKEGPSILRIQQVVRGDSAAYFCASSPPDTNYEQYFGPGTRLTVT.

This rearrangement joins TRBV9 to TRBJ1-1; 7 bases map to TRBD1. In germline, CDR1 is SGDLS, CDR2 YYNGEE. This CDR3 comprises 15 residues. Losses at the gene ends were 3 bases for V and 2 bases for J; bases not matched to a gene: 7. Here the CDR3 DNA reads TGTGCCAGCAGCGCAGCCGGGACAGCCAACACTGAAGCTTTCTTT. Its protein is CASSAAGTANTEAFF. Variable domain in full (rest from reference TRBV9 and TRBJ1-1): DSGVTQTPKHLITATGQRVTLRCSPRSGDLSVYWYQQSLDQGLQFLIQYYNGEERAKGNILERFSAQQFPDLHSELNLSSLELGDSALYFCASSAAGTANTEAFFGQGTRLTVV.

The CDR3 DNA is TGTGCCAGCAGTGTTGCAGGGAACACTGAAGCTTTCTTT. Encoded protein: CASSVAGNTEAFF. The chain is built from TRBV2 and TRBJ1-1; D call uncertain. Trimming stripped 4 bases from V and 1 base from J, with 7 bases between. The CDR3 is 13 residues long. CDR1 and CDR2 (germline): SNHLY, FYNNEI.

The gene calls are TRBV6-5 and TRBJ2-1; 9 bases agree with TRBD2. V gave up 10 bases and J gave up 7 bases; unmatched junction bases: 14. The CDR3 loop spans 15 amino acids. CDR1 is MNHEY and CDR2 is SVGAGI in the germline V gene. The CDR3 nucleotides are TGTGCCACACAACGAGCGGGAGGCCCAAGGAATGAGCAGTTCTTC. Amino acids: CATQRAGGPRNEQFF.

A note on this clone: Other DNA sequences of this sample code for an identical CDR3. The V and J genes are TRBV5-1 and TRBJ1-3, with D possibly matching TRBD1 (6 bases). The V and J ends lost 0 bases and 4 bases respectively, with 8 bases between them. This CDR3 spans 14 amino acids. Per the germline V gene, CDR1 is SGHRS and CDR2 is YFSETQ. In DNA, the CDR3 is TGCGCCAGCAGCTTGGGGCAGGGGGGAAACACCATATATTTT. Its protein product is CASSLGQGGNTIYF.

The rearrangement links TRBV7-2 to TRBJ2-1; 10 nucleotides match TRBD2. J gave up 10 bases and V 5 bases, and 8 bases lay outside the gene matches. This CDR3 contains 14 residues. Germline CDR1 SGHTA, CDR2 FQGNSA. The CDR3 loop reads CASSPGLAALEQFF. The CDR3 coding sequence is TGTGCCAGCAGCCCTGGACTAGCGGCATTAGAGCAGTTCTTC. The variable domain in full, with the rest retrieved from reference TRBV7-2 and TRBJ2-1, is GAGVSQSPSNKVTEKGKDVELRCDPISGHTALYWYRQSLGQGLEFLIYFQGNSAPDKSGLPSDRFSAERTGGSVSTLTIQRTQQEDSAVYLCASSPGLAALEQFFGPGTRLTVL.

The V call is TRBV5-1, the J call TRBJ1-1, with a weak D call TRBD1 (5 bases). The V end was cut by 0 bases, the J end by 4 bases, with 16 bases between. The CDR3 runs 16 residues. CDR1 is SGHRS, CDR2 YFSETQ, per germline. CDR3: CASSLALGGGGTEAFF. The DNA for the CDR3 is TGCGCCAGCAGCTTGGCCTTAGGTGGGGGAGGCACTGAAGCTTTCTTT.

The CDR3 DNA follows: TGTGCCAGCAGCTTAAGGGTGGGCAGGGTGAACACTGAAGCTTTCTTT. Translation gives CASSLRVGRVNTEAFF. The V and J genes are TRBV7-2 and TRBJ1-1; possibly TRBD1 for D (5 bases). Germline CDR1 SGHTA, CDR2 FQGNSA. The CDR3 is 16 amino acids. Trimming took off 2 bases at V and 0 bases at J, with 13 bases between the two ends.

The rearrangement uses TRBV27 and TRBJ2-1, with D tentatively TRBD2 (5 bases). Trimming removed 0 bases at V and 7 bases at J, with 16 bases between. CDR1 is MNHEY and CDR2 is SMNVEV in the germline V gene (reference sequence). The CDR3 has 16 amino acids. The CDR3: CASSLSSTLRANEQFF. The CDR3 DNA is TGTGCCAGCAGTTTATCCAGCACCCTGCGGGCAAATGAGCAGTTCTTC.

The rearrangement uses TRBV15 and TRBJ2-1, with 11 bases matching TRBD2. The CDR3 extends over 15 amino acids. Germline CDR1 is LNHNV and CDR2 is YYDKDF (reference sequence). The J segment lost 7 bases and the V segment lost 3 bases, leaving 5 bases of the junction unmatched. CDR3 DNA: TGTGCCACCAGCAGGGTGACTAGCGGGGTGAATGAGCAGTTCTTC. Encoded protein: CATSRVTSGVNEQFF. The full variable domain, its missing parts supplied by reference TRBV15 and TRBJ2-1, is DAMVIQNPRYQVTQFGKPVTLSCSQTLNHNVMYWYQQKSSQAPKLLFHYYDKDFNNEADTPDNFQSRRPNTSFCFLDIRSPGLGDTAMYLCATSRVTSGVNEQFFGPGTRLTVL.

The chain employs TRBV15 and TRBJ1-4, with 7 bases lining up with TRBD1. Germline V gives CDR1 LNHNV, CDR2 YYDKDF (reference sequence). CDR3 length: 18 residues. V shed 0 bases and J 2 bases; nucleotides not matched to a gene: 9. DNA for the CDR3: TGTGCCACCAGCAGAGAAAGAATTACGGGACAGACTAATGAAAAACTGTTTTTT. This sequence encodes CATSRERITGQTNEKLFF.

This sequence joins TRBV9 and TRBJ2-1; the match to TRBD2 covers 8 bases. The V gene's germline CDR1 is SGDLS and CDR2 YYNGEE. V shed 4 bases, J shed 9 bases, and the junction held 9 bases outside the gene matches. This CDR3 spans 14 amino acids. CDR3 sequence (DNA): TGTGCCAGCAGCCTTCAAACTAGCGGCGGTGAGCAGTTCTTC. Protein: CASSLQTSGGEQFF.

Worth noting for this clone: At the DNA level, this CDR3 is encoded by other sequences in the same sample as well. The chain employs TRBV5-1 and TRBJ2-2; possibly TRBD1 for D (6 bases). Germline assignment: CDR1 SGHRS and CDR2 YFSETQ. There are 15 residues in the CDR3. Trimming took 1 base from V and 2 from J, leaving 9 bases between them. The CDR3 reads CASSLLQGNTGELFF. As DNA, the CDR3 is TGCGCCAGCAGCTTGTTACAGGGCAACACCGGGGAGCTGTTTTTT.

This chain connects TRBV3-1 (or the pseudogene TRBV3-2) to TRBJ1-2; 7 nucleotides match TRBD1. The CDR3 consists of 13 residues. Germline V gene data show CDR1 as LGHDT and CDR2 as YNNKEL (reference sequence). The V segment lost 4 bases and the J segment 7 bases; nucleotides outside the gene matches: 6. The CDR3 bases are TGTGCCAGCAGCCCGTTGTCAGGGGGTGGCTACACCTTC. It codes for CASSPLSGGGYTF.

The rearrangement uses TRBV7-2 and TRBJ2-1; D possibly corresponds to TRBD2 (5 bases). Germline V gives CDR1 SGHTA, CDR2 FQGNSA. There are 14 residues in the CDR3. V dropped 2 bases and J dropped 5 bases, with 10 bases sitting between them. The CDR3 DNA reads as TGTGCCAGCAGCTTATCCGCGGGCGACAATGAGCAGTTCTTC. Its protein is CASSLSAGDNEQFF.

This clone showed up just a few times. The chain uses TRBV12-3 or TRBV12-4 and TRBJ1-2; D is unresolved. V was clipped by 6 bases and J by 6 bases, with 14 bases between them. The CDR3 covers 13 residues. In DNA form, the CDR3 reads TGTGCCAGCAGCCCTCGGTCCGAGCATGGCTACACCTTC. It codes for CASSPRSEHGYTF.

This chain connects TRBV10-3 to TRBJ2-1; possibly TRBD2 for D (5 bases). The CDR3 totals 15 residues. V was clipped by 2 bases and J by 8 bases, with 16 bases between them. In germline, CDR1 is ENHRY, CDR2 SYGVKD. The CDR3 coding sequence is TGTGCCATCAGTGAGGGCGGGCAGGCTTCGGATGAGCAGTTCTTC. It specifies CAISEGGQASDEQFF.